The subject of this entry is one TCR beta chain. Each CDR3 protein gets one entry after TCRdb re-called the RT-PCR reads with MiXCR. The repertoire holds 550,000 to 750,000 distinct CDR3 sequences, with approximately 14% as singletons. The sequenced sample consisted of memory CD4+ T cells from blood. The sequence derives from a female donor in good health, serving as a healthy control.

The CDR3 region is CASSPMGVANTGELFF. The CDR3 nucleotides read TGTGCCAGCAGTCCCATGGGCGTAGCGAACACCGGGGAGCTGTTTTTT. V is TRBV12-3 or TRBV12-4 and J is TRBJ2-2; D remains unclear. This CDR3 is 16 amino acids long. The V end was cut by 5 bases, the J end by 0 bases, with 13 bases between.